The 9 T cell receptor beta chains presented below share a single source sample, sequenced in a study of beta chain features in type 1 diabetes. Study-level results: TCRB CDR3s from Type 1 diabetes patients were moderately but significantly shorter in all four CD4+ subsets.

These receptors are not linked to any known antigen. Expressed TCRB transcripts were sequenced because the isolated RNA had all been reverse transcribed beforehand. The protocol was immunoSEQ multiplex PCR, while the TCRdb copy is restricted to in-frame clones and leaves out a portion. The sample has more than 250,000 clones; around 15% are singletons. Sample: naive CD4+ T cells from blood. Receptors were obtained from a man aged 25 to 40 with type 1 diabetes.

V and J are TRBV14 and TRBJ2-1; TRBD2 agrees at 10 bases. Germline V gives CDR1 SGHDN, CDR2 FVKESK. This CDR3 has 16 amino acids. The J segment lost 9 bases and the V segment lost 2 bases, leaving 10 bases of the junction unmatched. As DNA, the CDR3 is TGTGCCAGCAGCCAACGGCACAGCGGGAGGGTTCTTGAGCAGTTCTTC. This gives the protein CASSQRHSGRVLEQFF.

In this sample, this clone turned up once. The chain links TRBV28 to TRBJ2-7; 8 bases are a match to TRBD2. There are 14 residues in the CDR3. Trimming at V came to 2 bases and at J to 1 base, leaving 1 base not matched to a gene. Germline V lookup: CDR1 MDHEN, CDR2 SYDVKM. This CDR3 reads CASSLTGGSYEQYF. The CDR3 DNA reads TGTGCCAGCAGTTTAACGGGAGGGTCCTACGAGCAGTACTTC.

The chain employs TRBV30 and TRBJ1-2, with D unresolved. This CDR3 spans 12 amino acids. Between the trimmed V and J ends, which lost 1 base and 9 bases, there was a span of 12 bases. Germline CDR1 is GTSNPN and CDR2 is SVGIG (reference sequence). CDR3 sequence (DNA): TGTGCCTGGAGTGAAGGAGGCATGAGCTACACCTTC. This gives the protein CAWSEGGMSYTF.

Here the CDR3 reads CATSGGGSTDTQYF. DNA of the CDR3: TGTGCCACCAGCGGGGGAGGGAGCACAGATACGCAGTATTTT. V gene TRBV28 combines with J gene TRBJ2-3, with TRBD2 matching over 8 bases. V gave up 10 bases and J gave up 0 bases; unmatched junction bases: 6. The CDR3 loop spans 14 amino acids. The germline gives CDR1 MDHEN, CDR2 SYDVKM.

This clone occurred a few times. The J gene is TRBJ1-1, the V gene TRBV2; D call uncertain. This CDR3 is 11 amino acids long. V was pared by 0 bases and J by 8 bases, with 4 bases between. Germline assignment: CDR1 SNHLY and CDR2 FYNNEI. In nucleotides, the CDR3 is TGTGCCAGCAGTGAAGCTATCGAAGCTTTCTTT. Protein product: CASSEAIEAFF.

Only a few counts were recorded for this clone. The chain couples TRBV25-1 to TRBJ2-2; 10 nucleotides match TRBD2. V dropped 2 bases and J dropped 3; count of bases not matched to a gene: 0. There are 15 residues in the CDR3. Germline assignment: CDR1 MGHDK and CDR2 SYGVNS. The DNA of the CDR3 is TGTGCCAGCAGTGAACTAGCGGGAGACACCGGGGAGCTGTTTTTT. Its protein product is CASSELAGDTGELFF.

This clone was counted only a few times. This sequence joins TRBV28 and TRBJ2-3; 7 nucleotides match TRBD1. Per germline, CDR1 MDHEN and CDR2 SYDVKM. V was pared by 4 bases and J by 0 bases, with 4 bases of the junction left unmatched. The CDR3 contains 15 residues. CDR3 amino acids: CASSSGTASTDTQYF. In nucleotides, the CDR3 is TGTGCCAGCAGTTCCGGGACAGCTAGCACAGATACGCAGTATTTT.

The J gene is TRBJ2-7, the V gene TRBV28, with TRBD1 matching 9 bases. From germline, CDR1 is MDHEN and CDR2 SYDVKM. The junction had 7 bases not matched to a gene; V was cut back by 7 bases and J by 3 bases. The CDR3 extends over 14 amino acids. The CDR3 protein is CASIDGTGSYEQYF. CDR3 sequence (DNA): TGTGCCAGCATCGACGGGACAGGGAGCTACGAGCAGTACTTC.

This clone has more than one count but fewer than ten. One end of the junction varies from germline; a read error may be responsible. The rearrangement links TRBV7-7 to TRBJ1-5, with a possible D match to TRBD1 (6 bases). Per germline, CDR1 SSHAT and CDR2 FNYEAQ (reference sequence). This CDR3 region has 13 residues. The CDR3 loop is CASSPTGVQPQHF. CDR3 in DNA: TGTGCTAGCAGTCCGACAGGAGTACAGCCCCAGCATTTT.